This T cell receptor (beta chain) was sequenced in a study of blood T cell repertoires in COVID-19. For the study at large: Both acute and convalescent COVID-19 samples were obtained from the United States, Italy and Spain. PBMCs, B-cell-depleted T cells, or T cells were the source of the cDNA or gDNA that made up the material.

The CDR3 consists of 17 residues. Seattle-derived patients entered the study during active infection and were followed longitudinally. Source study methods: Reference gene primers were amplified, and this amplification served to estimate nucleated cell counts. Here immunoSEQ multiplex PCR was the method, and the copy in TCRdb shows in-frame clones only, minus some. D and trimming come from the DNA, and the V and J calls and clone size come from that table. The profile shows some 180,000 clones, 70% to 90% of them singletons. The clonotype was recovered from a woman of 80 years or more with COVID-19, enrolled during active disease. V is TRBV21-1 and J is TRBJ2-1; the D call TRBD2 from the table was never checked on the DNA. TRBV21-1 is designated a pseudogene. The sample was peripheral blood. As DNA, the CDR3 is TGTGCCAGCATCTACGTTCCGGGACTAGCGGGACCGAATGAGCAGTTCTTC. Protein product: CASIYVPGLAGPNEQFF.